This record covers a single T cell receptor beta chain. A clone one base away is much larger, so this may be a read error. The data belong to a study of HIV-infected patients and healthy controls. cDNA was made from approximately 500 ng RNA using alpha and beta constant primers. Using multiplexing indices, alpha and beta chain libraries were generated apart by chain-specific third strand synthesis. In TCRdb, the 5' RACE reads were re-called with MiXCR into one record per CDR3 protein. The sample lists about 14,000 distinct CDR3 sequences; approximately 12% were seen once. This CDR3 contains 14 residues. Roughly three months, about 14 weeks, into antiretroviral therapy, follow-up blood was collected. All unsorted peripheral T cells were captured because whole blood was used without fractionation.

The V and J genes are TRBV12-3 or TRBV12-4 and TRBJ2-1; D gene unclear. The sample here was blood, taken during antiretroviral therapy. The clonotype originates from an adult with HIV infection. The donor label of this sample is uncertain. This CDR3 reads CASTDPSSYNEHFF. The CDR3, as DNA: TGTGCCAGCACCGATCCCTCCTCCTACAATGAGCATTTCTTC.